This is a list of T cell receptor beta chains from one sample in a study of T-cell memory formation after mild COVID-19. TCRdb recomputed calls from the 5' RACE reads with MiXCR, one row per CDR3 protein. The sample includes 280,000 or so distinct CDR3 sequences, 7.5% to 9.5% of them seen just once. The sample consisted of PBMCs or a T cell subset sorted from them (not recorded which). The source of these receptors is a man aged 18 to 35 who had mild COVID-19 (a few samples of this study predate the infection). Cell type and time point are not known. Each CDR3 is given with its conserved first and last residue.

TRBJ2-1	TRBV4-1	CASSPKSPAGSEQFF
TRBJ2-3	TRBV28	CASSPPQGVVDTQYF
TRBJ2-2	TRBV21-1	CASSKVGPGELFF
TRBJ2-7	TRBV7-2	CASSFRGPHEQYF
TRBJ2-5	TRBV7-9	CASSPGTLIGETQYF
TRBJ1-1	TRBV11-2	CASSLGGMTFF
TRBJ2-1	TRBV29-1	CSVALRPSSYNEQFF
TRBJ2-1	TRBV7-9	CASSSTRSSDEQFF
TRBJ2-3	TRBV5-1	CASSLNGQGDTQYF
TRBJ2-5	TRBV5-4	CASSLGSTGWRETQYF
TRBJ1-1	TRBV25-1	CASSERDILGSAFF
TRBJ2-5	TRBV5-1	CASSRTEETQYF
TRBJ2-1	TRBV9	CASSTLGGGGPYNEQFF
TRBJ2-3	TRBV7-9	CASSPRGSYTDTQYF
TRBJ2-1	TRBV7-6	CASSPGYEQFF
TRBJ1-2	TRBV7-2	CASSLGYGYGYTF
TRBJ2-5	TRBV14	CASSQFGGSGVTRLQETQYF
TRBJ2-1	TRBV4-1	CASSQDEGQRGYNEQFF
TRBJ1-4	TRBV12-3/TRBV12-4	CASNDSRDPSQKLFF
TRBJ2-1	TRBV24-1	CATSDSTGWNEQFF
TRBJ1-5	TRBV6-2/TRBV6-3	CASPKMPLDLYSNQPQHF
TRBJ1-6	TRBV6-4	CANPHLSPLHF